The 31 T cell receptor beta chains in this list originate from one sample, sequenced in a study of cytomegalovirus exposure and HLA in healthy donors. PCR employed 60 Vbeta and 13 Jbeta primers. Profiling relied on immunoSEQ multiplex PCR, and the TCRdb table lists in-frame clones only, not all of them. The sample has 150,000 or so clones, roughly 85% seen once; the top ten hold around 15%. The sample comprised PBMCs. The receptors were sampled from a man over 45 in good health and CMV-seropositive.

The V call is TRBV7-2, the J call TRBJ1-5; the D gene is possibly TRBD1 (5 bases). The CDR3 has 15 amino acids. Germline V lookup: CDR1 SGHTA, CDR2 FQGNSA. V lost 1 base, J lost 6 bases, and 13 bases lay in between. This CDR3 is CASSLVFGRVQPQHF. DNA for the CDR3: TGTGCCAGCAGCTTAGTTTTCGGCAGGGTTCAGCCCCAGCATTTT.

The chain employs TRBV6-1 and TRBJ1-1, with D hard to call. Germline CDR1 is MNHNS and CDR2 is SASEGT. V gave up 1 base and J gave up 4 bases, with 19 bases separating them. CDR3 length: 17 residues. The CDR3 protein is CASSEVTLSKERTEAFF. The CDR3 DNA reads as TGTGCCAGCAGTGAAGTTACTCTCTCGAAGGAGCGCACTGAAGCTTTCTTT.

The CDR3 spells CASSLAGGGPRNEQFF. The CDR3 coding sequence is TGTGCCAGCAGCTTAGCTGGCGGGGGGCCACGGAATGAGCAGTTCTTC. V gene TRBV7-9 combines with J gene TRBJ2-1; 8 bases match TRBD2. The CDR3 length is 16 residues. Germline values: CDR1 SEHNR, CDR2 FQNEAQ (reference sequence). The J segment lost 7 bases and the V segment lost 0 bases, leaving 8 bases of the junction unmatched.

This chain connects TRBV7-2 to TRBJ1-3; D gene unclear. CDR1 is SGHTA, CDR2 FQGNSA, per germline. The CDR3 has 16 residues. Deletions cut 2 bases from V and 0 bases from J, with 11 bases between. In DNA, the CDR3 is TGTGCCAGCAGCTTATGGTCAGTGAACTCTGGAAACACCATATATTTT. Protein sequence: CASSLWSVNSGNTIYF. Looking up the rest from reference TRBV7-2 and TRBJ1-3 gives the full variable domain: GAGVSQSPSNKVTEKGKDVELRCDPISGHTALYWYRQSLGQGLEFLIYFQGNSAPDKSGLPSDRFSAERTGGSVSTLTIQRTQQEDSAVYLCASSLWSVNSGNTIYFGEGSWLTVV.

The J gene is TRBJ1-5, the V gene TRBV28, with TRBD1 identical over 8 bases. Germline V gene sequence: CDR1 MDHEN, CDR2 SYDVKM. This CDR3 region has 18 residues. The V gene end was trimmed by 5 bases and the J gene end by 0 bases; junction bases not matched to a gene: 12. The CDR3 DNA reads as TGTGCCAGCAGTCAACGAGTCAGGGGGCGATATAGCAATCAGCCCCAGCATTTT. Its translation: CASSQRVRGRYSNQPQHF.

The chain is built from TRBV5-6 and TRBJ1-1, with TRBD1 matching 10 bases. Germline-derived CDR1 and CDR2 are SGHDT and YYEEEE. The CDR3 loop spans 16 amino acids. J lost 5 bases, V lost 3 bases, and 10 bases had no gene match. The CDR3 nucleotides are TGTGCCAGCAGCTCCATCTATCGGACAGGGGGTACTGAAGCTTTCTTT. Translation: CASSSIYRTGGTEAFF.

The V gene is TRBV28, the J gene TRBJ1-2; 8 nucleotides agree with TRBD1. The V gene end was trimmed by 1 base and the J gene end by 8 bases; junction bases not matched to a gene: 9. The CDR3 length is 15 residues. Looked up from germline, CDR1 is MDHEN and CDR2 is SYDVKM. CDR3 DNA: TGTGCCAGCAGTTTATTCCCAGGGGGCTCAAGCGGCTACACCTTC. This codes for CASSLFPGGSSGYTF.

This chain connects TRBV4-1 to TRBJ1-2; 8 nucleotides align to TRBD1. The CDR3 has 14 amino acids. The V gene's germline CDR1 is MGHRA and CDR2 YSYEKL. V lost 3 bases to trimming and J lost 3 bases; unmatched junction nucleotides: 3. In DNA, the CDR3 is TGCGCCAGCAGCCAGGGACAGGTAGACTATGGCTACACCTTC. Translation: CASSQGQVDYGYTF.

This chain joins TRBV15 and TRBJ2-2; 9 bases fit TRBD1. From germline, CDR1 is LNHNV and CDR2 YYDKDF (reference sequence). V lost 5 bases to trimming and J lost 2 bases; unmatched junction nucleotides: 15. The CDR3 contains 19 residues. The CDR3 region is CATSPSRGYRGLNTGELFF. The CDR3, as DNA: TGTGCCACCAGCCCAAGCCGGGGATACAGGGGGCTCAACACCGGGGAGCTGTTTTTT.

This clone appeared a few times. The junction and the germline gene differ at one end; a read error may be behind it. V and J are TRBV7-9 and TRBJ1-2; 7 bases match TRBD1. The CDR3 is made up of 17 amino acids. In germline, CDR1 is SEHNR, CDR2 FQNEAQ (reference sequence). In nucleotides, the CDR3 is TGTTCCAGCAGCTCGAAACGGACAGGAGAACGGGACTATGGCTACACCTTC. This translates into CSSSSKRTGERDYGYTF.

The CDR3 sequence is CASSFGGTGGPANEKLFF. The DNA for the CDR3 is TGTGCCAGCAGCTTCGGCGGGACAGGGGGGCCGGCTAATGAAAAACTGTTTTTT. This rearrangement joins TRBV5-4 to TRBJ1-4; 11 bases map to TRBD1. Trimming took 2 bases from V and 3 from J; bases not matched to a gene: 9. This CDR3 contains 18 residues. The V gene's germline CDR1 is SGHNT and CDR2 YYREEE (reference sequence). The full variable domain, with the rest looked up from reference TRBV5-4 and TRBJ1-4, is ETGVTQSPTHLIKTRGQQVTLRCSSQSGHNTVSWYQQALGQGPQFIFQYYREEENGRGNFPPRFSGLQFPNYSSELNVNALELDDSALYLCASSFGGTGGPANEKLFFGSGTQLSVL.

This clone has only one observation. CDR3 in DNA: TGTGCCAGCAGCCCTACGCCGGGACAAGCCTACGAGCAGTACGTC. This codes for CASSPTPGQAYEQYV. This chain connects TRBV27 to TRBJ2-7; D possibly corresponds to TRBD1 (6 bases). The germline V gene has CDR1 MNHEY and CDR2 SMNVEV (reference sequence). Trimming removed 6 bases at V and 2 bases at J, with 17 bases between. The CDR3 consists of 15 residues.

The chain recombines TRBV28 with TRBJ2-2; D perhaps matches TRBD1 (6 bases). V lost 6 bases, J lost 4 bases, and 24 bases lay in between. The V gene's germline CDR1 is MDHEN and CDR2 SYDVKM. This CDR3 has 18 residues. CDR3 DNA: TGTGCCAGCAGCAGCCCGGGACATCGGCCTAATTTCACCGGGGAGCTGTTTTTT. Its translation is CASSSPGHRPNFTGELFF.

V and J are TRBV11-3 and TRBJ2-1; tentative D call: TRBD1 (5 bases). Germline V gives CDR1 SGHNT, CDR2 YENEEA. The CDR3 is 14 residues long. Trimming removed 2 bases from V and 7 bases from J, with 12 bases in between. As DNA, the CDR3 is TGTGCCAGCAGCTTAAGCAGGGTTGCGAATGAGCAGTTCTTC. Its translation is CASSLSRVANEQFF.

The chain combines TRBV5-1 with TRBJ2-1, with 11 positions matching TRBD2. The CDR3 consists of 18 residues. Germline-derived CDR1 and CDR2 are SGHRS and YFSETQ. The V segment lost 0 bases and the J segment 0 bases; nucleotides outside the gene matches: 5. CDR3 amino acids: CASSLVAGGLSSYNEQFF. As DNA, the CDR3 is TGCGCCAGCAGCTTGGTAGCGGGGGGGTTAAGCTCCTACAATGAGCAGTTCTTC.

To note about this clone: The junction shows a germline mismatch at one end, possibly a read error. The V gene is TRBV7-9, the J gene TRBJ1-5, with D possibly being TRBD1 (5 bases). Germline values: CDR1 SEHNR, CDR2 FQNEAQ (reference sequence). This CDR3 has 14 residues. CDR3 DNA sequence: TGTTCCAGCAGCAGTCAGGGCGGCAATCAGCCCCAGCATTTT. Its translation is CSSSSQGGNQPQHF.

The chain combines TRBV11-3 with TRBJ2-1; possibly TRBD2 for D (7 bases). V was clipped by 1 base and J by 6 bases, with 13 bases between them. Germline assignment: CDR1 SGHNT and CDR2 YENEEA. CDR3 length: 15 amino acids. For the CDR3, the DNA is TGTGCCAGCAGCTTAGGCGGGGGCTCGTCCAATGAGCAGTTCTTC. As protein: CASSLGGGSSNEQFF.

The chain combines TRBV5-8 with TRBJ2-3; TRBD1 agrees at 10 bases. Germline values: CDR1 SGHTS, CDR2 YDEGEE. This CDR3 has 15 residues. The trim removed 0 bases at V and 6 bases at J, leaving 4 bases unmatched. The CDR3 here is CASSLEGTGVDTQYF. DNA for the CDR3: TGTGCCAGCAGCTTGGAAGGGACAGGGGTGGATACGCAGTATTTT.

V usage is TRBV19 and J usage is TRBJ1-2; TRBD1 aligns across 7 bases. Germline trimming cut 5 bases from V and 8 bases from J; bases unmatched to any gene: 5. CDR1 is LNHDA, CDR2 SQIVND, per germline (reference sequence). The CDR3 is made up of 12 amino acids. In DNA, the CDR3 is TGTGCCAGTAGTTACGGGACAGTCGGCTACACCTTC. Translating gives CASSYGTVGYTF.

The rearrangement links TRBV28 to TRBJ2-7, with a possible D match to TRBD1 (5 bases). Trimming stripped 3 bases from V and 3 bases from J, with 12 bases between. The CDR3 runs 14 residues. Germline V CDR1 and CDR2: MDHEN, SYDVKM. This CDR3 is CASSFVTENYEQYV. CDR3 nucleotides: TGTGCCAGCAGTTTCGTGACAGAGAACTACGAGCAGTACGTC.

On this clone itself: In the same sample, other DNA sequences code for this CDR3. The V call is TRBV7-8, the J call TRBJ1-1; perhaps TRBD1 as D (5 bases). Trimming took off 5 bases at V and 4 bases at J, with 11 bases between the two ends. The CDR3 covers 13 residues. The germline gives CDR1 SGHVS, CDR2 FQNEAQ. CDR3 region: CASSLTGGTEAFF. CDR3 nucleotide sequence: TGTGCCAGCAGCCTCACGGGGGGCACTGAAGCTTTCTTT.

There are a few counts of this clone. The V call is TRBV6-4, the J call TRBJ1-5; D remains ambiguous. Germline V lookup: CDR1 MRHNA, CDR2 SNTAGT. CDR3 length: 13 amino acids. V was clipped by 2 bases and J by 3 bases, with 5 bases between them. DNA for the CDR3: TGTGCCAGCAGTGACGCAGTCAATCAGCCCCAGCATTTT. Its translation: CASSDAVNQPQHF.

This clone appeared a single time. The chain carries TRBV7-2 and TRBJ1-2; 7 bases map to TRBD1. Germline trimming cut 4 bases from V and 7 bases from J; bases unmatched to any gene: 18. CDR1 and CDR2 (germline): SGHTA, FQGNSA. This CDR3 is built from 17 residues. CDR3 sequence (DNA): TGTGCCAGCAGCTCCAGTCAATTGACAGGGAAGGAAAGTGGCTACACCTTC. Protein: CASSSSQLTGKESGYTF.

CDR3 sequence reads: CASSRGGGNTIYF. For the CDR3, the DNA is TGCGCCAGCAGCCGCGGAGGTGGAAACACCATATATTTT. The rearrangement joins TRBV4-1 to TRBJ1-3; D ambiguous. This CDR3 comprises 13 residues. Germline loops: CDR1 MGHRA, CDR2 YSYEKL. V lost 4 bases, J lost 3 bases, and 7 bases lay in between.

The V and J genes are TRBV7-9 and TRBJ1-1; 9 nucleotides line up with TRBD1. The CDR3 spans 15 residues. The junction had 5 bases not matched to a gene; V was cut back by 5 bases and J by 1 base. Germline loops: CDR1 SEHNR, CDR2 FQNEAQ (reference sequence). CDR3 coding DNA: TGTGCCAGCAGCCCCTGGGACAGGGAGAACACTGAAGCTTTCTTT. Translation gives CASSPWDRENTEAFF.

This clone was picked up a small number of times. V usage is TRBV6-5 and J usage is TRBJ2-7; 7 bases line up with TRBD1. Germline assignment: CDR1 MNHEY and CDR2 SVGAGI. This CDR3 spans 16 amino acids. V lost 3 bases and J lost 4; bases outside the gene matches: 12. The CDR3 sequence is CASSYLGTERRYEQYV. The CDR3 DNA reads TGTGCCAGCAGTTATCTGGGGACAGAGAGGAGGTACGAGCAGTACGTC.

On this clone itself: Other DNA sequences of this sample code for an identical CDR3. The chain joins TRBV27 to TRBJ1-1; D possibly corresponds to TRBD1 (5 bases). CDR1 and CDR2 from the germline V gene are MNHEY and SMNVEV (reference sequence). The CDR3 loop spans 14 amino acids. Deletions cut 5 bases from V and 7 bases from J, with 17 bases between. The CDR3 sequence: CASSPFRQGLEAFF. As DNA, the CDR3 is TGTGCCAGCAGTCCGTTTCGGCAGGGTCTTGAAGCTTTCTTT.

The V gene is TRBV2, the J gene TRBJ2-1, with a weak D call TRBD2 (6 bases). The CDR3 has 13 amino acids. V lost 6 bases and J lost 5, with 11 bases in between. Looked up from germline, CDR1 is SNHLY and CDR2 is FYNNEI. The CDR3 loop is CASRLTRDNEQFF. DNA of the CDR3: TGTGCCAGCAGGCTGACTAGAGACAATGAGCAGTTCTTC.

The J gene is TRBJ1-1, the V gene TRBV30; the D is unclear. Germline V gives CDR1 GTSNPN, CDR2 SVGIG (reference sequence). Trimming stripped 1 base from V and 4 bases from J, with 13 bases between. This CDR3 has 14 residues. The CDR3 nucleotides are TGTGCCTGGAGTGAAGAGGGATCGACCACTGAAGCTTTCTTT. Translating gives CAWSEEGSTTEAFF.

The V gene is TRBV5-6, the J gene TRBJ2-6; possibly TRBD1 for D (6 bases). The CDR3 is 15 amino acids. The V end lost 3 bases, the J end lost 4 bases, and 11 bases lay between the germline ends. CDR1 and CDR2 from the germline V gene are SGHDT and YYEEEE. CDR3 protein: CASSWTVRGANVLTF. The DNA for the CDR3 is TGTGCCAGCAGCTGGACAGTCCGGGGGGCCAACGTCCTGACTTTC.

The CDR3 nucleotides are TGTGCCAGCAGCCTTGGGCCTAGCGGGGCGGAGACCCAGTACTTC. Protein: CASSLGPSGAETQYF. The chain uses TRBV11-2 and TRBJ2-5, with 9 bases fitting TRBD2. CDR1 is SGHAT and CDR2 is FQNNGV in the germline V gene. This CDR3 spans 15 amino acids. V shed 5 bases and J 5 bases; nucleotides not matched to a gene: 9. The whole variable domain, remainder taken from reference TRBV11-2 and TRBJ2-5, is EAGVAQSPRYKIIEKRQSVAFWCNPISGHATLYWYQQILGQGPKLLIQFQNNGVVDDSQLPKDRFSAERLKGVDSTLKIQPAKLEDSAVYLCASSLGPSGAETQYFGPGTRLLVL.